The rows below give T cell receptor beta chains drawn from one sample of a study of CD8 T cells in Susac syndrome. MiXCR, run by TCRdb on the immunoSEQ multiplex PCR reads, gives a single entry per CDR3 protein. The sample contains some 300,000 distinct CDR3 sequences, around nine tenths of which appear only once. The sequenced sample consisted of CD8+ T cells from PBMCs. These receptors came from a human donor with multiple sclerosis. Each CDR3 is given without its conserved first and last residue. Clone size appears in some rows only: once, few, many, or a class for an expanded clone.

V gene: TRBV4-3; clone size: NA; J gene: TRBJ1-1; CDR3 protein: ASSLLVENTEAF
V gene: TRBV15; clone size: NA; J gene: TRBJ2-7; CDR3 protein: AATRERGGLVRAYEQY
V gene: TRBV21-1; clone size: NA; J gene: TRBJ1-5; CDR3 protein: ASRFSGTGKQPQH
V gene: TRBV12-5; clone size: NA; J gene: TRBJ1-1; CDR3 protein: ASGFTTGLNTEAF
V gene: TRBV9; clone size: NA; J gene: TRBJ2-2; CDR3 protein: ASSVDGTGELF
V gene: TRBV5-5; clone size: NA; J gene: TRBJ1-4; CDR3 protein: ASSLGWTGSNEKLF
V gene: TRBV19; clone size: once; J gene: TRBJ1-2; CDR3 protein: ASIDRDYGYT
V gene: TRBV28; clone size: once; J gene: TRBJ1-4; CDR3 protein: ASSLSPLWLGQVGEKLF
V gene: TRBV11-2; clone size: NA; J gene: TRBJ1-5; CDR3 protein: ASSLGQAIWPQH
V gene: TRBV20-1; clone size: once; J gene: TRBJ2-5; CDR3 protein: SAIFTEPQETQY
V gene: TRBV27; clone size: once; J gene: TRBJ2-7; CDR3 protein: ASSSILAGGSYEQY
V gene: TRBV4-2; clone size: once; J gene: TRBJ1-1; CDR3 protein: ASSQEVGPEAF
V gene: TRBV20-1; clone size: NA; J gene: TRBJ2-1; CDR3 protein: SASRDTKLEQF
V gene: TRBV30; clone size: NA; J gene: TRBJ2-1; CDR3 protein: ASLDGAASSYNEQF